Shown below are 4 T cell receptor beta chains from a single sample sequenced in a study of cytotoxic CD8 clonotypes in ibrutinib-treated CLL. Clones were read by immunoSEQ multiplex PCR, and TCRdb kept only the in-frame ones, dropping some. The sample consists of 130,000 to 150,000 clones, about 79% of them appearing once. Material: PBMCs, obtained after 12 months of ibrutinib treatment. The receptors here all came from a human donor with chronic lymphocytic leukemia.

The chain combines TRBV5-3 with TRBJ1-5, with D unclear. TRBV5-3 counts as an open reading frame of uncertain function. The CDR3 spans 12 residues. Here the CDR3 reads CPEMGINQPQHF. CDR3 nucleotide sequence: TGTCCCGAGATGGGGATCAATCAGCCCCAGCATTTT.

The rearrangement joins TRBV7-9 to TRBJ1-2, with 9 bases matching TRBD1. In germline, CDR1 is SEHNR, CDR2 FQNEAQ (reference sequence). With V trimmed by 0 bases and J by 7 bases, 3 bases remained unmatched. CDR3 length: 14 residues. CDR3 protein: CASSLAGQGRGYTF. CDR3 DNA: TGTGCCAGCAGCTTAGCGGGACAGGGCCGTGGCTACACCTTC.

The chain is built from TRBV10-3 and TRBJ1-5; D gene ambiguous. Germline V gene data show CDR1 as ENHRY and CDR2 as SYGVKD. The CDR3 extends over 15 amino acids. Trimming took 2 bases from V and 0 from J, leaving 8 bases between them. CDR3 in amino acids: CAISEGRYSNQPQHF. The CDR3 DNA reads TGTGCCATCAGTGAGGGACGTTATAGCAATCAGCCCCAGCATTTT.

The chain combines TRBV28 with TRBJ1-1, with D possibly being TRBD1 (5 bases). The CDR3 has 14 residues. Trimming stripped 11 bases from V and 2 bases from J, with 18 bases between. Germline CDR1 is MDHEN and CDR2 is SYDVKM. As DNA, the CDR3 is TGTGCCCTCCAACCGGGGGGGGGTAACACTGAAGCTTTCTTT. This gives the protein CALQPGGGNTEAFF.